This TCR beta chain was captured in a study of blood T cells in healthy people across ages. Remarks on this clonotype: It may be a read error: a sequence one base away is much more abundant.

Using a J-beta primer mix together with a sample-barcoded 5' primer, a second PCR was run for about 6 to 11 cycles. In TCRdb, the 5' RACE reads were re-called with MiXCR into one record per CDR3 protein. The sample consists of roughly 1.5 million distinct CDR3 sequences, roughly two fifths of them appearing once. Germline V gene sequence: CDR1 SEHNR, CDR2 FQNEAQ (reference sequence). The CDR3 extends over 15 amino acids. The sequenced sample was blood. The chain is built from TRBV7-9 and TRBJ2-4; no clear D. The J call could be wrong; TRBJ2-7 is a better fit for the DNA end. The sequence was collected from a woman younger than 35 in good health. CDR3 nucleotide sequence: TGTGCCAGCAGCTTAGCGGTTGGAGCTACCTACGAGCAGTACTTC. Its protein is CASSLAVGATYEQYF.